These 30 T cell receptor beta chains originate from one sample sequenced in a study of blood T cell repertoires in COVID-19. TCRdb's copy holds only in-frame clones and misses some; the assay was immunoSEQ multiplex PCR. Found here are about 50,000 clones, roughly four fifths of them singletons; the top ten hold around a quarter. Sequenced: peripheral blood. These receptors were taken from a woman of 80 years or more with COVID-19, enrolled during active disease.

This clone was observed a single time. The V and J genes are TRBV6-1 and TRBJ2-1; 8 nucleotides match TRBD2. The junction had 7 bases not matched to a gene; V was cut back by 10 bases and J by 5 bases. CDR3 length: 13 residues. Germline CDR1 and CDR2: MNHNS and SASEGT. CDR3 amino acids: CATGGPEHNEQFF. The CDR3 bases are TGTGCCACGGGAGGGCCGGAACACAATGAGCAGTTCTTC.

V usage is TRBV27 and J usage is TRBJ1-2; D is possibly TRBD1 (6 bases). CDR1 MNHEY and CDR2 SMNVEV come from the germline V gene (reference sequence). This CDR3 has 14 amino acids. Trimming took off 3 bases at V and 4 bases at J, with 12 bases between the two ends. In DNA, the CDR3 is TGTGCCAGCAGTTTGTATCAGGGGTCCTATGGCTACACCTTC. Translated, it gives CASSLYQGSYGYTF.

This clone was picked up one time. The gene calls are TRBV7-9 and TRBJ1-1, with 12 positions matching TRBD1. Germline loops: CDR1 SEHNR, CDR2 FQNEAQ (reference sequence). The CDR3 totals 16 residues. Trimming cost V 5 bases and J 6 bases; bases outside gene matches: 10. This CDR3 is CASSARDGTGGPEAFF. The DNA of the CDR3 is TGTGCCAGCAGCGCCAGGGATGGGACAGGGGGCCCTGAAGCTTTCTTT.

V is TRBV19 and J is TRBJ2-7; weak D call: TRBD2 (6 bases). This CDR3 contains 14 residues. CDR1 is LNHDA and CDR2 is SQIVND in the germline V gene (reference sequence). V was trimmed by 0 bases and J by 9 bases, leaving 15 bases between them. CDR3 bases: TGTGCCAGTAGTATAGAATTACGGGGGAGTTGGCAGTACTTC. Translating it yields CASSIELRGSWQYF. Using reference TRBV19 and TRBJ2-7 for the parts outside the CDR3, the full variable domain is DGGITQSPKYLFRKEGQNVTLSCEQNLNHDAMYWYRQDPGQGLRLIYYSQIVNDFQKGDIAEGYSVSREKKESFPLTVTSAQKNPTAFYLCASSIELRGSWQYFGPGTRLTVT.

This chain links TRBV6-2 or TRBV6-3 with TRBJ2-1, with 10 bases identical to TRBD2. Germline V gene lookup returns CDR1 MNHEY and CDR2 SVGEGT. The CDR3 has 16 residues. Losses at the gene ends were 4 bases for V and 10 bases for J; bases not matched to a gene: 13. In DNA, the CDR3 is TGTGCCAGCAGTTCCCTGAGGGTAGCGGGAGGTTGGGAGCAGTTCTTC. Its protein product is CASSSLRVAGGWEQFF.

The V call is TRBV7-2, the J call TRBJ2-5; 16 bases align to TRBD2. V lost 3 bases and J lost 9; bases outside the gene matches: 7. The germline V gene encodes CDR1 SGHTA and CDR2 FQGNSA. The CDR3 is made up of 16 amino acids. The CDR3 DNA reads TGTGCCAGCAGCTTGGGACTAGCGGGAGGGGGTGGGGCCCAGTACTTC. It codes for CASSLGLAGGGGAQYF.

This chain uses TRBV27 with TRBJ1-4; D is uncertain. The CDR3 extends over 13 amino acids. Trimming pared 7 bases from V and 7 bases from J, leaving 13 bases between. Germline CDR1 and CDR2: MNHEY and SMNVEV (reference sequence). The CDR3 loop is CASTFSSSEKLFF. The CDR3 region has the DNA TGTGCCAGCACCTTTTCGTCTAGTGAAAAACTGTTTTTT.

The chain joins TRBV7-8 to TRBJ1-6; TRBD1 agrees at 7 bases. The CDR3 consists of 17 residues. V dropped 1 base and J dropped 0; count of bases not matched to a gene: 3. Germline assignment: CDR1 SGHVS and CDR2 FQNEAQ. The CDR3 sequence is CASSLGTGGSYNSPLHF. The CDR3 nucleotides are TGTGCCAGCAGCTTAGGGACAGGAGGCTCCTATAATTCACCCCTCCACTTT.

CDR3 region: CASSTQLAGGYEQYF. For the CDR3, the DNA is TGTGCCAGCAGCACCCAACTAGCGGGAGGCTACGAGCAGTACTTC. The chain couples TRBV6-5 to TRBJ2-7, with 12 bases that match TRBD2. This CDR3 spans 15 amino acids. Germline-derived CDR1 and CDR2 are MNHEY and SVGAGI. V lost 6 bases to trimming and J lost 3 bases; unmatched junction nucleotides: 6.

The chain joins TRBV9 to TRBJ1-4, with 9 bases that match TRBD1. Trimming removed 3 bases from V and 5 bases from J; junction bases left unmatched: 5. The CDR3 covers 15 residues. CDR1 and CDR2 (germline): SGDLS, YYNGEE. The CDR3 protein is CASSERTGVNEKLFF. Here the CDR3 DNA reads TGTGCCAGCAGCGAGAGGACAGGGGTAAATGAAAAACTGTTTTTT.

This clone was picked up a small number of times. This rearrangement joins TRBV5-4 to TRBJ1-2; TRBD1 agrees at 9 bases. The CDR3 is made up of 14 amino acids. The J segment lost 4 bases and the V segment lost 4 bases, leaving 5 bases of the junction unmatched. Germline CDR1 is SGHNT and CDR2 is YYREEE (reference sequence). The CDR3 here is CASSPVDRGYGYTF. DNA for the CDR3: TGTGCCAGCAGCCCGGTGGACAGGGGCTATGGCTACACCTTC. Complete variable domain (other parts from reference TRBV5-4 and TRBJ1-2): ETGVTQSPTHLIKTRGQQVTLRCSSQSGHNTVSWYQQALGQGPQFIFQYYREEENGRGNFPPRFSGLQFPNYSSELNVNALELDDSALYLCASSPVDRGYGYTFGSGTRLTVV.

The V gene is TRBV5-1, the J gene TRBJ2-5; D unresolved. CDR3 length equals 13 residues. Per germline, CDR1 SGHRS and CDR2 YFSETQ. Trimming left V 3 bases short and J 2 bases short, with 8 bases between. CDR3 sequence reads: CASSSKEQETQYF. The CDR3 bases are TGCGCCAGCAGCTCCAAAGAGCAAGAGACCCAGTACTTC.

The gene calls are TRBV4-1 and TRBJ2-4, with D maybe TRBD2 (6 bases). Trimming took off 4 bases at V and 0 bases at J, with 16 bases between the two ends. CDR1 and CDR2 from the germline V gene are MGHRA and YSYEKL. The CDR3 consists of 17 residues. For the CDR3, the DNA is TGCGCCAGCAGCCGAATAGTTGCGGGATCAGCCAAAAACATTCAGTACTTC. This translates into CASSRIVAGSAKNIQYF.

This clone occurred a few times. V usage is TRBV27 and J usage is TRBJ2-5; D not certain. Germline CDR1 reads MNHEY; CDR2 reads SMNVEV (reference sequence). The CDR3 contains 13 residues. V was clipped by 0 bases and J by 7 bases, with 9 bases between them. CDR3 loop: CASSLSLHGTQYF. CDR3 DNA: TGTGCCAGCAGTTTATCGTTGCACGGGACCCAGTACTTC.

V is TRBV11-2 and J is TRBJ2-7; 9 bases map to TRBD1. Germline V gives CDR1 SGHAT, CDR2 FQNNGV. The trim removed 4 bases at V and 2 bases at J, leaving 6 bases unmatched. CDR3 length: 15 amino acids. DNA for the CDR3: TGTGCCAGCAGCTCGGGACAGGGAAGGGCCTACGAGCAGTACTTC. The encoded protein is CASSSGQGRAYEQYF.

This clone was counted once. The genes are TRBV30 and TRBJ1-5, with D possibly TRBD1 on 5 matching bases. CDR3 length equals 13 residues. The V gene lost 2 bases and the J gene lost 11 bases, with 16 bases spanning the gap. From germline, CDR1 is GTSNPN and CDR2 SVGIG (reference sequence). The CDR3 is CAWSHGGAEAQHF. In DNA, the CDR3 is TGTGCCTGGAGTCACGGAGGGGCGGAGGCCCAGCATTTT.

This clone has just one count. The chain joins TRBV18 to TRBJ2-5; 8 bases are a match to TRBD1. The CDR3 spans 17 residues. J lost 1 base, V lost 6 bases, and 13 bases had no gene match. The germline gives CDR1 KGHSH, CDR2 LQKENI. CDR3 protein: CASSQRQGTIIQETQYF. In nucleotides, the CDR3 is TGTGCCAGCTCCCAACGACAGGGGACAATAATCCAAGAGACCCAGTACTTC.

DNA of the CDR3: TGTGCCATCAGTGAGAGCCTCTCCTACGAGCAGTACTTC. This sequence encodes CAISESLSYEQYF. The chain combines TRBV10-3 with TRBJ2-7, with D hard to call. CDR1 is ENHRY and CDR2 is SYGVKD in the germline V gene. V was cut by 2 bases and J by 0 bases, with 5 bases left in between. CDR3 length equals 13 residues.

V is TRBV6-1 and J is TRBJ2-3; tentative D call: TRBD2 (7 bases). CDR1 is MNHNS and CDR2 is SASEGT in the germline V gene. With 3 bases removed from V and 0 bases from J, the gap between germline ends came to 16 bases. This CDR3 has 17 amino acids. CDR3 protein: CASSEVEGGGSTDTQYF. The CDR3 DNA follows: TGTGCCAGCAGTGAGGTAGAAGGGGGGGGTAGCACAGATACGCAGTATTTT.

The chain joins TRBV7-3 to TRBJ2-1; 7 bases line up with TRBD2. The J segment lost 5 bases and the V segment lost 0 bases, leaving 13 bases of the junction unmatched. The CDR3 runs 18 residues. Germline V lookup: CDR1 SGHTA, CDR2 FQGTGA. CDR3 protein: CASSLTGTAVAGNNEQFF. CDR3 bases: TGTGCCAGCAGCTTAACGGGAACGGCGGTAGCGGGCAACAATGAGCAGTTCTTC.

As DNA, the CDR3 is TGTGCCAGCAGTCCTCACGGGGGAGGCAATGAGCAGTTCTTC. Translating gives CASSPHGGGNEQFF. The chain couples TRBV6-5 to TRBJ2-1, with a weak D call TRBD2 (6 bases). CDR1 is MNHEY and CDR2 is SVGAGI in the germline V gene. The CDR3 contains 14 residues. V was clipped by 5 bases and J by 6 bases, with 14 bases between them.

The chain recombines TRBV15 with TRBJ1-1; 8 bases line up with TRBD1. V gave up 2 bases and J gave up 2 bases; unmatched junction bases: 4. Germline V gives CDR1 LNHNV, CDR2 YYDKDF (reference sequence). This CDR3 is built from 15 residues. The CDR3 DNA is TGTGCCACCAGCAGACCCGACAGGGGTAACACTGAAGCTTTCTTT. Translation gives CATSRPDRGNTEAFF.

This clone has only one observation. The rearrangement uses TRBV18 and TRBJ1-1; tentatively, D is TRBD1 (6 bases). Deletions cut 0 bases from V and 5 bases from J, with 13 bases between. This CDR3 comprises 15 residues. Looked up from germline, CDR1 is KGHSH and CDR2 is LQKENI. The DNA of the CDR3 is TGTGCCAGCTCACCACCCGGGGGGCAAGGGACTGAAGCTTTCTTT. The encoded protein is CASSPPGGQGTEAFF.

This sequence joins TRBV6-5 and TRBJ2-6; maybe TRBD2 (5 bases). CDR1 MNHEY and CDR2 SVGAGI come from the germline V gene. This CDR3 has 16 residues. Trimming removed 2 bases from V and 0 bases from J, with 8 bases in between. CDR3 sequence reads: CASSYSEGSGANVLTF. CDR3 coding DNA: TGTGCCAGCAGTTACAGCGAGGGCTCTGGGGCCAACGTCCTGACTTTC.

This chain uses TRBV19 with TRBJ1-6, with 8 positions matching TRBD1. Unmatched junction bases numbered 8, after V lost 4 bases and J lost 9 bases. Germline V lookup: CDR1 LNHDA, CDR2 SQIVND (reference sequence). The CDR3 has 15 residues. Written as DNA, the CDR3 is TGTGCCAGTAGTACCGGGACAGGTAACTCTTCACCCCTCCACTTT. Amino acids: CASSTGTGNSSPLHF.

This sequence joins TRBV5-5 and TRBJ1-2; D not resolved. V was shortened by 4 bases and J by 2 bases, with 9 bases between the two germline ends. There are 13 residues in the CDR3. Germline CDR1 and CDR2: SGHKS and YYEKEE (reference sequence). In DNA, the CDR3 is TGTGCCAGCAGCCCCCCAGGAAACTATGGCTACACCTTC. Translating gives CASSPPGNYGYTF. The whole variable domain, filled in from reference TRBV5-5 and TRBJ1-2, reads DAGVTQSPTHLIKTRGQQVTLRCSPISGHKSVSWYQQVLGQGPQFIFQYYEKEERGRGNFPDRFSARQFPNYSSELNVNALLLGDSALYLCASSPPGNYGYTFGSGTRLTVV.

The CDR3 bases are TGTGCCAGCAGTTCCGTGGGGACTAGCGGAGCATACGAGCAGTACTTC. Translation: CASSSVGTSGAYEQYF. The chain couples TRBV28 to TRBJ2-7, with 11 bases matching TRBD2. The trim removed 4 bases at V and 4 bases at J, leaving 9 bases unmatched. Germline-derived CDR1 and CDR2 are MDHEN and SYDVKM. The CDR3 extends over 16 amino acids.

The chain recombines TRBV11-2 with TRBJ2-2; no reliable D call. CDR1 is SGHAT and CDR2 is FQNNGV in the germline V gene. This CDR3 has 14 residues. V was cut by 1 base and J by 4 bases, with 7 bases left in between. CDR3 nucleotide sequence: TGTGCCAGCAGCTTAGTTTTCGGCACCGGGGAGCTGTTTTTT. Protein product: CASSLVFGTGELFF.

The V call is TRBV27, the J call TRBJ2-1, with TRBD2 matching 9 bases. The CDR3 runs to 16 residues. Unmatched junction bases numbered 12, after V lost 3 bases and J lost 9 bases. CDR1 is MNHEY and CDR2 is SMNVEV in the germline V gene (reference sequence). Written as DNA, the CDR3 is TGTGCCAGCAGTTTTAGCCTAGCGGGATCAAGGGGTGAGCAGTTCTTC. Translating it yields CASSFSLAGSRGEQFF.

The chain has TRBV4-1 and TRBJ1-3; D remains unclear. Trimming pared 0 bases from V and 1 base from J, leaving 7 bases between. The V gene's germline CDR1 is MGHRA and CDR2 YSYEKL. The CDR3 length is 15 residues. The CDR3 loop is CASSQDFGSGNTIYF. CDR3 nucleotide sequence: TGCGCCAGCAGCCAAGATTTCGGTTCTGGAAACACCATATATTTT.